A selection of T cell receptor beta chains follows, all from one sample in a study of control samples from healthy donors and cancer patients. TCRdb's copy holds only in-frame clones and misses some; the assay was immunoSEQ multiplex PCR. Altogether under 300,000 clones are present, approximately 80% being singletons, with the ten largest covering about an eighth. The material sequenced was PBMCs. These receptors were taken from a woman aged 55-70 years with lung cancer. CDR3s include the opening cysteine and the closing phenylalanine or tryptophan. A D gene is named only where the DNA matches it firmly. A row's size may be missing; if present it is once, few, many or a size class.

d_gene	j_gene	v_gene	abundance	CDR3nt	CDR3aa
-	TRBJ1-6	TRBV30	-	TGTGCCTGGAGTGTCGGCTATAATTCACCCCTCCACTTT	CAWSVGYNSPLHF
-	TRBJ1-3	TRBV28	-	TGTGCCAGCAGTTATGCAGGATTGGGGGGAAACACCATATATTTT	CASSYAGLGGNTIYF
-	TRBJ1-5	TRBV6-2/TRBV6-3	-	TGTGCCAGCAGTTACATTAACAGGGACAATCAGCCCCAGCATTTT	CASSYINRDNQPQHF
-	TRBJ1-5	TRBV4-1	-	TGCGCCAGCAGCCAAGAGGGAGCGACAGTTAATCAGCCCCAGCATTTT	CASSQEGATVNQPQHF
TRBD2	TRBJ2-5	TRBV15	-	TGTGCCACCAGCAGAGATATCCTAGCGGGGGGTTCCCCGACCCAGTACTTC	CATSRDILAGGSPTQYF
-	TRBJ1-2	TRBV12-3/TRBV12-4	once	TGTGCCAGCAGGCGGGGGGGGGACTATGGCTACACCTTC	CASRRGGDYGYTF
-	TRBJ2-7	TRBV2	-	TGTGCCAGCAGCTGGGGTTTCTACGAGCAGTACTTC	CASSWGFYEQYF
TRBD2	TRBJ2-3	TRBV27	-	TGTGCCAGCAGTTTATCGACTAGCGGGGCGGGTGGTACGCAGTATTTT	CASSLSTSGAGGTQYF
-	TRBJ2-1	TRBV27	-	TGTGCCAGCAGAGGTAGCGGATTGTACAATGAGCAGTTCTTC	CASRGSGLYNEQFF
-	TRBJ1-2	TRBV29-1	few	TGCAGCGTTGACGGGGGCGTCTTTGGCTACACCTTC	CSVDGGVFGYTF